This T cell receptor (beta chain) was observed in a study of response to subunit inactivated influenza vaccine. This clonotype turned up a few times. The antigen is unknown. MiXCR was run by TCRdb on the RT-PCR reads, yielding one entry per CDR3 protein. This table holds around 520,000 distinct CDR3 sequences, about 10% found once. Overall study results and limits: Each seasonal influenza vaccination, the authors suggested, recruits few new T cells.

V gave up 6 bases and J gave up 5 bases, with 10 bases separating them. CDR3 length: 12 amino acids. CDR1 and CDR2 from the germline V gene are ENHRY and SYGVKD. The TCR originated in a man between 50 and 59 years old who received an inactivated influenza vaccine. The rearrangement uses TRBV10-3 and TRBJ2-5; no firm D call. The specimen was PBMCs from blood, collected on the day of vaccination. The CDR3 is CAIRGSKETQYF. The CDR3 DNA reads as TGTGCCATCAGAGGGTCCAAGGAGACCCAGTACTTC.